A single sample gave rise to the 13 T cell receptor beta chains below, sequenced in a study of preoperative IRX-2 immunotherapy in early breast cancer. Using immunoSEQ multiplex PCR, the repertoire was profiled, and TCRdb retains in-frame clones only, with some absent. Of some 59,000 clones detected, approximately 94% appear once; the ten largest clones hold roughly 1.5%. The treatment was: preoperative locoregional IRX-2 cytokine immunotherapy. The specimen was taken from a patient treated with IRX-2 immunotherapy. Receptors originate from a human donor with breast cancer.

As DNA, the CDR3 is TGTGCCAGCAGTTTAAAGGCGTGGGGATACAATGAGCAGTTCTTC. Encoded protein: CASSLKAWGYNEQFF. The chain has TRBV27 and TRBJ2-1; the D is unclear. The V end was cut by 2 bases, the J end by 4 bases, with 12 bases between. Germline values: CDR1 MNHEY, CDR2 SMNVEV (reference sequence). This CDR3 has 15 amino acids.

V gene TRBV7-9 combines with J gene TRBJ1-1; D remains unclear. The CDR3 has 16 residues. Germline V gives CDR1 SEHNR, CDR2 FQNEAQ (reference sequence). V lost 7 bases, J lost 8 bases, and 26 bases lay in between. CDR3 loop: CASKHVTGNPGEEAFF. The CDR3 DNA reads as TGTGCCAGCAAGCACGTGACCGGGAACCCTGGAGAAGAAGCTTTCTTT.

The chain uses TRBV7-2 and TRBJ1-5; no definite D call. Between the trimmed V and J ends, which lost 2 bases and 3 bases, there was a span of 8 bases. CDR1 and CDR2 from the germline V gene are SGHTA and FQGNSA. The CDR3 runs 14 residues. The CDR3, as DNA: TGTGCCAGCAGCTTACTAGGGCCCAATCAGCCCCAGCATTTT. Translating it yields CASSLLGPNQPQHF.

This rearrangement joins TRBV4-1 to TRBJ1-5, with D uncertain. Looked up from germline, CDR1 is MGHRA and CDR2 is YSYEKL. The CDR3 loop spans 15 amino acids. Trimming shortened V by 0 bases and J by 9 bases, and 15 bases separated the two germline ends. CDR3 sequence reads: CASSQDGDRRVPQHF. CDR3 DNA sequence: TGCGCCAGCAGCCAAGATGGGGATCGTAGAGTGCCCCAGCATTTT.

This clone was counted once. The chain links TRBV5-1 to TRBJ2-2; D gene unclear. The V and J ends lost 4 bases and 6 bases respectively, with 25 bases between them. This CDR3 spans 18 amino acids. Looked up from germline, CDR1 is SGHRS and CDR2 is YFSETQ. The CDR3 bases are TGCGCCAGCAGCCGGAGTTCGGCTTCAGATGGTGTCGCCGGGGAGCTGTTTTTT. The encoded protein is CASSRSSASDGVAGELFF. The full variable domain, completed using reference TRBV5-1 and TRBJ2-2, is KAGVTQTPRYLIKTRGQQVTLSCSPISGHRSVSWYQQTPGQGLQFLFEYFSETQRNKGNFPGRFSGRQFSNSRSEMNVSTLELGDSALYLCASSRSSASDGVAGELFFGEGSRLTVL.

The chain joins TRBV4-2 to TRBJ2-7; maybe TRBD1 (6 bases). The CDR3 sequence is 14 residues long. V lost 0 bases to trimming and J lost 6 bases, with 12 bases between them. Germline V gene lookup returns CDR1 LGHNA and CDR2 YNFKEQ. The CDR3 coding sequence is TGTGCCAGCAGCCAAGAGTGGGGGCCTGGCGAGCAGTACTTC. Translating gives CASSQEWGPGEQYF.

The chain is built from TRBV14 and TRBJ2-5; 9 bases match TRBD2. Germline trimming cut 4 bases from V and 4 bases from J; bases unmatched to any gene: 13. This CDR3 contains 17 residues. Germline V gene sequence: CDR1 SGHDN, CDR2 FVKESK. The CDR3 DNA reads as TGTGCCAGCAGCCTTCTGACGAGCGGGGGGTGGAGAGAGACCCAGTACTTC. Residues: CASSLLTSGGWRETQYF.

The V gene is TRBV5-1, the J gene TRBJ1-3, with D hard to call. V shed 2 bases and J shed 1 base, with 10 bases lying between them. The CDR3 has 15 residues. CDR1 is SGHRS and CDR2 is YFSETQ in the germline V gene. The CDR3 nucleotides are TGCGCCAGCAGCTTATCCCATGGATCTGGAAACACCATATATTTT. Its protein is CASSLSHGSGNTIYF.

This clone was seen just once. V usage is TRBV6-5 and J usage is TRBJ1-1; the D gene is possibly TRBD1 (6 bases). This CDR3 has 13 amino acids. From germline, CDR1 is MNHEY and CDR2 SVGAGI. V lost 4 bases, J lost 1 base, and 7 bases lay in between. CDR3 residues: CASSWDTNTEAFF. For the CDR3, the DNA is TGTGCCAGCAGTTGGGACACGAACACTGAAGCTTTCTTT.

This clone has more than one count but fewer than ten. The chain is built from TRBV27 and TRBJ2-1; tentative D call: TRBD2 (5 bases). Trimming shortened V by 3 bases and J by 9 bases, and 9 bases separated the two germline ends. This CDR3 region has 12 residues. The germline V gene has CDR1 MNHEY and CDR2 SMNVEV (reference sequence). The CDR3 region is CASSFVGSEQFF. The DNA of the CDR3 is TGTGCCAGCAGTTTTGTAGGGAGTGAGCAGTTCTTC.

The V gene is TRBV15, the J gene TRBJ2-7; no reliable D call. With 5 bases removed from V and 4 bases from J, the gap between germline ends came to 15 bases. CDR3 length equals 14 residues. CDR1 is LNHNV, CDR2 YYDKDF, per germline (reference sequence). This CDR3 is CATSRRLNPYEQYF. DNA for the CDR3: TGTGCCACCAGCCGACGACTGAACCCTTACGAGCAGTACTTC.

This sequence joins TRBV5-4 and TRBJ2-2; no reliable D call. Germline V CDR1 and CDR2: SGHNT, YYREEE (reference sequence). CDR3 length: 16 residues. The V end lost 4 bases, the J end lost 5 bases, and 18 bases lay between the germline ends. Written as DNA, the CDR3 is TGTGCCAGCAGCGCCCCTGGTGGGTGGGAAACCGGGGAGCTGTTTTTT. Amino acid sequence: CASSAPGGWETGELFF.

The chain employs TRBV10-3 and TRBJ2-2; 8 bases align to TRBD1. Trimming cost V 7 bases and J 5 bases; bases outside gene matches: 6. The CDR3 is made up of 14 amino acids. Germline V lookup: CDR1 ENHRY, CDR2 SYGVKD. The CDR3 region has the DNA TGTGCCATCACCACAGGGGGTTGGACCGGGGAGCTGTTTTTT. This gives the protein CAITTGGWTGELFF.